This TCR beta chain was obtained from a study of blood T cells in healthy people across ages. Whole-study findings and limits: Per-million-T-cell TCR beta diversity fell roughly linearly with age.

There are 15 residues in the CDR3. The germline V gene has CDR1 SNHLY and CDR2 FYNNEI. Deletions cut 6 bases from V and 4 bases from J, with 13 bases between. As regards this clonotype: The antigen is unknown.

Using a J-beta primer mix together with a sample-barcoded 5' primer, a second PCR was run for roughly 6 to 12 cycles. Each cDNA molecule received a tag from a template-switch adaptor that had 12 random nucleotides. TCRdb re-analysed the 5' RACE reads in MiXCR, keeping a single row per CDR3 protein. The sample has around 900,000 distinct CDR3 sequences, 51% seen once. This sequence joins TRBV2 and TRBJ2-6, with D possibly being TRBD1 (6 bases). The sample comprised blood. This clonotype originated in a woman between 55 and 75 years old in good health. CDR3 amino acids: CASSATGFGANVLTF. DNA of the CDR3: TGTGCCAGCAGCGCCACAGGGTTCGGGGCCAACGTCCTGACTTTC.